This T cell receptor (beta chain) emerged from a study of Tregs in tolerant kidney transplant recipients. Study results and limitations: This study did not directly address biological reproducibility. The most relevant donor-specific Treg TCRbeta repertoire apparently came from expansion with activated donor B cells.

This CDR3 comprises 12 residues. The V end lost 2 bases, the J end lost 7 bases, and 6 bases lay between the germline ends. Looked up from germline, CDR1 is SNHLY and CDR2 is FYNNEI. In the case of this clone: As yet, its antigen is unknown.

CD4+CD25+CD127- Tregs, CD4+CD25- non-Tregs, CD4 and CD8 cells were sorted. Here immunoSEQ multiplex PCR was the method, and the copy in TCRdb shows in-frame clones only, minus some. The table includes some 68,000 clones, 65% to 85% detected once. The genes are TRBV2 and TRBJ2-1; no firm D call. Material: CD4+ T cells from blood. The clonotype originates from a human donor in good health. CDR3 coding DNA: TGTGCCAGCAGTGAATTAGCAAATGAGCAGTTCTTC. Translating it yields CASSELANEQFF.